This T cell receptor beta chain was recorded in a study of T-cell memory formation after mild COVID-19. This clonotype has more than one count but fewer than ten. Its antigen is not known. The germline V and J ends were trimmed by 0 bases and 5 bases, with 11 bases remaining between them. The CDR3 is 14 amino acids. From germline, CDR1 is SGHAT and CDR2 FQNNGV. Findings and caveats of the study: Some responding clones appeared in pre-infection memory, suggesting cross-reactive memory joined. Whereas later expanders leaned CD4+, clones contracting day 15 to 85 showed a balanced CD4/CD8 makeup.

TCRdb itself ran the 5' RACE reads through MiXCR, one entry per CDR3 protein. Among around 300,000 distinct CDR3 sequences listed, about an eighth were seen once. The origin of this receptor is a man younger than 35 who had mild COVID-19 (a few samples of this study predate the infection). Cell type and time point are not known. Sequences were obtained from PBMCs or a T cell subset sorted from them (not recorded which). V and J are TRBV11-2 and TRBJ2-7, with a weak D call TRBD1 (5 bases). The CDR3 reads CASSLDPQADEQYV. The CDR3 DNA sequence: TGTGCCAGCAGCTTAGACCCACAGGCTGACGAGCAGTACGTC.